This T cell receptor (beta chain) was sequenced during a study of radiation and T cells in renal cell carcinoma. Produced via immunoSEQ multiplex PCR; TCRdb's table is partial and in-frame only. The table lists more than 120,000 clones, about 88% of them singletons, with under 20% in the top ten. This clone was seen only a few times. This sample also contains other DNA sequences that code for the same CDR3. Time point meaning: blood 4 weeks post-SBRT, at nephrectomy. The treatment was: 15 Gy SBRT to primary tumor, nephrectomy 4 weeks later. The source is a woman between 50 and 59 years old with renal cell carcinoma. The source was blood, collected from a patient whose treatment included radiotherapy and nephrectomy.

The CDR3 reads CASSYSRENTEAFF. The CDR3 coding sequence is TGTGCCAGCAGTTACTCCAGGGAGAACACTGAAGCTTTCTTT. The gene calls are TRBV6-5 and TRBJ1-1, with D perhaps TRBD1 (5 bases). Trimming removed 0 bases at V and 1 base at J, with 6 bases between. CDR3 length equals 14 residues. Germline-derived CDR1 and CDR2 are MNHEY and SVGAGI.